This record covers a single T cell receptor (beta chain). This clonotype was detected ten times or more. It lacks a known antigen. Per-nucleotide qualities are absent, and no much larger clonotype sits a single base away. V is pared back by 4 bases and J by 1 base, with 7 bases lying between the germline termini. From the cysteine through the phenylalanine, the CDR3 covers 13 amino acids. Of all the DNA, just the CDR3 is kept, 39 bases in frame from base 1. The sample originates from a study of T cell repertoires in cytomegalovirus infection (dated 2019 in TCRdb). Study-level background: Because public TCR beta signatures pointed to carriage of CMV infection together with the matching HLA type, the HLA type of each donor mattered for the analysis. The research as a whole found: In both this cohort and an independent cohort of over 350 donors, the cumulative frequency of public TCR beta family members distinguished carriers of CMV infection plus the relevant HLA type. The ex vivo response was dominated by HLA-C-restricted CMV-specific TCR beta clonotypes, which also provided the single most frequent clonotype in two of eight donors.

These reads were obtained on an Illumina HiSeq 1500. TCRdb redid the processing of the public reads, applying fastp at Q25 and MiXCR, and retained in-frame beta chains. All rows with the same CDR3 protein become a single entry with the most common DNA and genes. This sample gives approximately 140,000 distinct CDR3 sequences in total; roughly 6.5% of them show up just once. Jointly, the top ten make up 15% to 20% of the sample. The sample comprised PBMCs. This sequence was found in a human donor in good health (CMV status not recorded). Some clones in this sample may be carry-over from other donors' samples. The sequence is built from TRBV12-3 or TRBV12-4 and TRBJ1-2, with an unclear D gene assignment. Here is the DNA: TGTGCCAGCAGTTCAGGATTTAACTATGGCTACACCTTC. It translates to CASSSGFNYGYTF.